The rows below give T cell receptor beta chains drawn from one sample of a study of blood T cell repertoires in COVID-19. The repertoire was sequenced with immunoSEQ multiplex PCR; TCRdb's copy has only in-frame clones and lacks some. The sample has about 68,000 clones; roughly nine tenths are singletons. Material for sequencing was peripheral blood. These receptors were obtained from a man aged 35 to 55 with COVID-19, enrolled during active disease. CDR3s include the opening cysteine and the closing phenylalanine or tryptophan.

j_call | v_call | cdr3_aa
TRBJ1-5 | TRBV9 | CASSGPHRGQGMGQPQHF
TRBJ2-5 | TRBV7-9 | CASSLALGQGKETQYF
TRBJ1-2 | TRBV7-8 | CASSERLGLMSTF
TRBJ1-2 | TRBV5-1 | CASSLITNYGYTF
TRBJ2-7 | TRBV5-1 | CASSLGQDGEQYF
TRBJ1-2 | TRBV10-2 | CASSDQGSNYGYTF
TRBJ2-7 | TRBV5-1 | CASSSQGPYEQYF
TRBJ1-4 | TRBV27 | CASSLSPGTGEKLFF
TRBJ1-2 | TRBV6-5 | CASSYSRQGAYGYTF
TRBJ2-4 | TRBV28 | CASAAGGAAKNIQYF
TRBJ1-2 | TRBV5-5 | CASSSRPGTGGSQVYGYTF
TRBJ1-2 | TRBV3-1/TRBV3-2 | CASSQSDRKPVIGYTF
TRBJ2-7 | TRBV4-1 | CASSQDGPFGQSMREQYF
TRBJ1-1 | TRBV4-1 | CASSLAPGRGVTEAFF
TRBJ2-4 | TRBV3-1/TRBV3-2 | CASSPPRLAGVGIQYF
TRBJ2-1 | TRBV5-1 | CASSLNTYNEQFF
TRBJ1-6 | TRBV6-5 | CASSYLTGQGDSPLHF
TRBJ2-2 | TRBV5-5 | CASSLHLGRRNTGELFF
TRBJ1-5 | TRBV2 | CASSDRRGGYQPQHF
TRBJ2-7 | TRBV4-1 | CASSQERAGGRSYEQYF
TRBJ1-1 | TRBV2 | CASSVQGTEAFF
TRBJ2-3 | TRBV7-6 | CASSLILAGGTDTQYF
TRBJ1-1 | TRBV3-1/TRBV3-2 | CASSVQGGGTEAFF
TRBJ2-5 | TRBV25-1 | CASSGGTGAPETQYF
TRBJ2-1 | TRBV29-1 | CSLRAGVEQFF
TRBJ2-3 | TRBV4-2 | CASSQGGLAGSSDTQYF
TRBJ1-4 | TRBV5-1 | CASSLGGAPSEKLFF
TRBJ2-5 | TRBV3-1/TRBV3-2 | CASSRDRVQETQYF
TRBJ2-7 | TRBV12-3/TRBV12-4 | CASSRVSYEQYF
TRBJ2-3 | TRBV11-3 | CASSFTPADTQYF
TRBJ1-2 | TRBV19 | CASSIGLGQGNYGYTF
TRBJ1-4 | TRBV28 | CASGGQAEKLFF
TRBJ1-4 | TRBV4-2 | CASSQGRGGYEKLFF
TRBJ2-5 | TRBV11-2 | CASSLGSLAGVQETQYF
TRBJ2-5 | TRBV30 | CAWSVGGGKGTQYF
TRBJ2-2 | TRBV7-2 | CASSRQGAAGELFF
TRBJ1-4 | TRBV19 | CASSTYRQGTAEKLFF
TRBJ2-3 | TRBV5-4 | CASSLRLAGTTDTQYF
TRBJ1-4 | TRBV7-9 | CASSFRDRGTEGMFF
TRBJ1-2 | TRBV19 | CASSIGGNYGYTF
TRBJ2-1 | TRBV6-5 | CASRITGSSYNEQFF
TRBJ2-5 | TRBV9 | CASSILGGDYGQETQYF
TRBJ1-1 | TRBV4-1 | CASSQPLWTGERRNTEAFF
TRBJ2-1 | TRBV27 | CASSPDSRGFPRNEQFF
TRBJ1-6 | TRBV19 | CASSMSDWNSPLHF
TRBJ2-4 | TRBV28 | CASSSPRGIQYF
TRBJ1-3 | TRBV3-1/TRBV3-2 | CASSRQPLMSSGNTIYF
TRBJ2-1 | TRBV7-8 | CASSLGRGPYNEQFF
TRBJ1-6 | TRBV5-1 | CASSQGAQVSPLHF
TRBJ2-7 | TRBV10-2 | CASSDETGAPSFEQYF
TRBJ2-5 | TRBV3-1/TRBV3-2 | CASSHSTGGETQYF
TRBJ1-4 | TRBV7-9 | CASSLRGGKEKLFF
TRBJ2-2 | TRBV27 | CASRERGFESGELFF